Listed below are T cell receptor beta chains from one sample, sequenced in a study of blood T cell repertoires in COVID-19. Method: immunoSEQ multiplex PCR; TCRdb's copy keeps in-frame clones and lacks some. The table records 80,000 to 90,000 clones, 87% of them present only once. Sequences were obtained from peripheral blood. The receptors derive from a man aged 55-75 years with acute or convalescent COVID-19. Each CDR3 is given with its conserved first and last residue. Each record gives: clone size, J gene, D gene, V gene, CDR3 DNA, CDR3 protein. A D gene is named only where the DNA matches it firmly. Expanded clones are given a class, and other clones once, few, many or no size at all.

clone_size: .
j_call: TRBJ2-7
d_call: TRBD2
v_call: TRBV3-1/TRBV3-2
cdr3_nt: TGTGCCAGCAGCCAAGGATTTAGCGGGGTCTCCTACGAGCAGTACTTC
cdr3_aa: CASSQGFSGVSYEQYF

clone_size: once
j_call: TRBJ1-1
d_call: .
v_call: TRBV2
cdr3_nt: TGTGCCAGCAGTGGACAAAGGAACACTGAAGCTTTCTTT
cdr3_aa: CASSGQRNTEAFF

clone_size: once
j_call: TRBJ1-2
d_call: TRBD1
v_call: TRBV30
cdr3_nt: TGTGCCTGGAGTAACAGGGGGGGCGGCTACACCTTC
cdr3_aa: CAWSNRGGGYTF

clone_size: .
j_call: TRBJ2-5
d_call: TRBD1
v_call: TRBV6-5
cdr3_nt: TGTGCCAGCAGTTACGGACAGGGCCTAGAGACCCAGTACTTC
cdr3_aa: CASSYGQGLETQYF

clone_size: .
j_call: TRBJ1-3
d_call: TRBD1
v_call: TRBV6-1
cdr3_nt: TGTGCCAGCAGTGAAGCTAGGGGGCCCGGGAACACCATATATTTT
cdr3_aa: CASSEARGPGNTIYF

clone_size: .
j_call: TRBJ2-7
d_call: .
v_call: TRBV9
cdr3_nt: TGTGCCAGCAGTCCTGTTCCAGGGTCCTCCTACGAGCAGTACTTC
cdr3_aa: CASSPVPGSSYEQYF

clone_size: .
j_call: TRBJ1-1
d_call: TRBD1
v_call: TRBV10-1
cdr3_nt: TGCGCCAGCAGTCCCGGGACAGGTGGGACTGAAGCTTTCTTT
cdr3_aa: CASSPGTGGTEAFF

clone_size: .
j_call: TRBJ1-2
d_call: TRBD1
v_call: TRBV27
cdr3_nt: TGTGCCAGCAGTTTACAGGGGGCGAATAACTATGGCTACACCTTC
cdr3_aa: CASSLQGANNYGYTF

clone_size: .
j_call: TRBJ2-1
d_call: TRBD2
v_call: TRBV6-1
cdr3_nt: TGTGCCAGCAGTGAAATGAGTAGAGGGCTAGCGGGGATGGATGAGCAGTTCTTC
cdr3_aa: CASSEMSRGLAGMDEQFF

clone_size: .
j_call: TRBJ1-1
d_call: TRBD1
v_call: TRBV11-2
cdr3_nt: TGTGCCAGCAGCTCACAGGGGGGAAACACTGAAGCTTTCTTT
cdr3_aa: CASSSQGGNTEAFF

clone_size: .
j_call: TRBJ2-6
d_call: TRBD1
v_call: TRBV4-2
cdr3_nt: TGTGCCAGCAGCCCCTCGTGGGGACAGGGGAACTCTGGGGCCAACGTCCTGACTTTC
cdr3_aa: CASSPSWGQGNSGANVLTF

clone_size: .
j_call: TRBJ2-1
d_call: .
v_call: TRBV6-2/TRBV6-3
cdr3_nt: TGTGCCAGCAGTTACCTTGACAGGAACAATGAGCAGTTCTTC
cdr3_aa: CASSYLDRNNEQFF

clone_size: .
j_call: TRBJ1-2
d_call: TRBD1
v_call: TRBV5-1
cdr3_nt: TGCGCCAGCAGCTTAACCGACGGGACAGGGGGTGGCTACACCTTC
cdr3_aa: CASSLTDGTGGGYTF

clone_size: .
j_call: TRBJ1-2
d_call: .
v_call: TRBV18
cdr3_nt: TGTGCCAGCTCACCGAGGGAGGGGTTCGTGTATGGCTACACCTTC
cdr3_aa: CASSPREGFVYGYTF

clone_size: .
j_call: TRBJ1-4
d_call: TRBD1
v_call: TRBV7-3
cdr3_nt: TGTGCCAGCAGCCAGACAGGGGGCGGAAAACTGTTTTTT
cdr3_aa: CASSQTGGGKLFF

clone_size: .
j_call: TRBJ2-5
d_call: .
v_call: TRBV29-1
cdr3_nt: TGCAGCGTTGAAGTACCAGTCGGGGAGACCCAGTACTTC
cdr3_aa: CSVEVPVGETQYF

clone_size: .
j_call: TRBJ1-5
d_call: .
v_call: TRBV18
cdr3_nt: TGTGCCAGCTCACTCACAGGGTCGGATCAGCCCCAGCATTTT
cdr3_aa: CASSLTGSDQPQHF

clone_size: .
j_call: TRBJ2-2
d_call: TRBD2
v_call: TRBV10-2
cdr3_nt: TGCGCCAGCGTCCGCGGGGGGGTGAGCGGGGAGCTGTTTTTT
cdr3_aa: CASVRGGVSGELFF

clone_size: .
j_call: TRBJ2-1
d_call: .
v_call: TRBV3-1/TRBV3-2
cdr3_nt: TGTGCCAGCAGCCAAGCGAACCGGGTCTCCTACAATGAGCAGTTCTTC
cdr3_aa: CASSQANRVSYNEQFF

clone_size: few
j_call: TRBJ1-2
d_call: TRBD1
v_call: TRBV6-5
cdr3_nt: TGTGCCAGCAGACCACAGGGGAAGGGCGGCTACACCTTC
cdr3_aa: CASRPQGKGGYTF

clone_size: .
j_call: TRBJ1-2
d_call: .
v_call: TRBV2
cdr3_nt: TGTGCCAGCAGGGCTGACTATGGCTACACCTTC
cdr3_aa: CASRADYGYTF

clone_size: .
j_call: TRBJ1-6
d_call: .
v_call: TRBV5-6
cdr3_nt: TGTGCCAGCAGCTTGGAATTCCGGGGGGGCGGGGCCCTCCACTTT
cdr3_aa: CASSLEFRGGGALHF

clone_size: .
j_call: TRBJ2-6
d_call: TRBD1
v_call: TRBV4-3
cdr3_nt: TGCGCCAGCAGCCAAGCCTCGACAGGGAGTGGGGCCAACGTCCTGACTTTC
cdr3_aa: CASSQASTGSGANVLTF

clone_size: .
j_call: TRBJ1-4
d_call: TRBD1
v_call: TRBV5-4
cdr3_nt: TGTGCCAGCAGCGAGGACAGGGGGCGAGGGGAAAAACTGTTTTTT
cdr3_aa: CASSEDRGRGEKLFF

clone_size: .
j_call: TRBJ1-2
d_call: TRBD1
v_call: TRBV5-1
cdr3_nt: TGCGCCAGCAGCAAGACAGGGGGGGACTATGGCTACACCTTC
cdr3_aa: CASSKTGGDYGYTF

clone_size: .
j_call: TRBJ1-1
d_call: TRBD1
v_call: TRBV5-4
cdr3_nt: TGTGCCAGCAGCAATGGACAGGGGATGAACACTGAAGCTTTCTTT
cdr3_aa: CASSNGQGMNTEAFF

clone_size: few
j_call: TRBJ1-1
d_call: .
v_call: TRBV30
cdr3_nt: TGTGCCTCCACGGTTGGCACTGAAGCTTTCTTT
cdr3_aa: CASTVGTEAFF

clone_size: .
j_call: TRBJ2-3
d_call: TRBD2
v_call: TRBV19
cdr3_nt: TGTGCCAGTAGGGGACTAGCGGGGGGAGGGGGCCCCACAGATACGCAGTATTTT
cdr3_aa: CASRGLAGGGGPTDTQYF

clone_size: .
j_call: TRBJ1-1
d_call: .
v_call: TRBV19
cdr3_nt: TGTGCCAGTAGCCGCTTTGGGCAACTCGCGAACACTGAAGCTTTCTTT
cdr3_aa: CASSRFGQLANTEAFF

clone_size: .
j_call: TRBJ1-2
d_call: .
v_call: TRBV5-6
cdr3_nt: TGTGCCAGCAGCTTCCCTCGGACAGTCGGCTACACCTTC
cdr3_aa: CASSFPRTVGYTF

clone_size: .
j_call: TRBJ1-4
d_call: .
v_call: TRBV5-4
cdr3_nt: TGTGCCAGCAGCCGTCAGGGGTGGGAAAAACTGTTTTTT
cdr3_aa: CASSRQGWEKLFF

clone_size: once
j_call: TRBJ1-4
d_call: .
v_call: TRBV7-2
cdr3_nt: TGTGCCAGCAGCTTAGGAGGAACTAATGAAAAACTGTTTTTT
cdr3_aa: CASSLGGTNEKLFF

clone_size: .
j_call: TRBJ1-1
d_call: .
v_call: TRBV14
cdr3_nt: TGTGCCAGCAGGGCAGGGCTCACGACTGAAGCTTTCTTT
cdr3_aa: CASRAGLTTEAFF

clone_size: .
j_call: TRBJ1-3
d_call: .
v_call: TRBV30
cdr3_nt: TGTGCCTGGAGTGTACTTAGGGGGTCTGGAAACACCATATATTTT
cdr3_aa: CAWSVLRGSGNTIYF

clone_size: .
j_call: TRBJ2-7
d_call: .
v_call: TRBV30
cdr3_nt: TGTGCCTGGAGTGTTGGGCAGGGGGGTGAGCAGTACTTC
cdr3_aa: CAWSVGQGGEQYF

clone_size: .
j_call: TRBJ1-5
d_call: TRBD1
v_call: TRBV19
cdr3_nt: TGTGCCAGTGCGACAGGGAACAGCAATCAGCCCCAGCATTTT
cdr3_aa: CASATGNSNQPQHF

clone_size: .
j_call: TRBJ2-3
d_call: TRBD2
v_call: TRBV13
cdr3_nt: TGTGCCAGCAGCCCGAACCAGAGAGGCGGGGGTAGGGATACGCAGTATTTT
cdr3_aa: CASSPNQRGGGRDTQYF

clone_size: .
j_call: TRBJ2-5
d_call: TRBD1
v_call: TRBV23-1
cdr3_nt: TGCGCCAGCACAACAGGGGTCGAAGAGACCCAGTACTTC
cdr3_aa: CASTTGVEETQYF

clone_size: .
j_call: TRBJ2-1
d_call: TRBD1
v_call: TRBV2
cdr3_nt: TGTGCCAGCACGCCAGAGGGACAGGATTCGAATGAGCAGTTCTTC
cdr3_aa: CASTPEGQDSNEQFF

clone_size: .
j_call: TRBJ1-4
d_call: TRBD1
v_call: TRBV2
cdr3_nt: TGTGCCAGCAGTGGACAGGGGACAGGGGAAAAACTGTTTTTT
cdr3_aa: CASSGQGTGEKLFF

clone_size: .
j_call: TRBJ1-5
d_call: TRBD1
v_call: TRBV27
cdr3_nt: TGTGCCAGCAGCTCTCGACAGGGAGATCAGCCCCAGCATTTT
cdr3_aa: CASSSRQGDQPQHF

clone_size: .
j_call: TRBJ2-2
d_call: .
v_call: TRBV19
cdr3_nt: TGTGCCAGTAGTATTGGCCGTGACACCGGGGAGCTGTTTTTT
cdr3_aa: CASSIGRDTGELFF

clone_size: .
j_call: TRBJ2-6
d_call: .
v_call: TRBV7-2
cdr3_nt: TGTGCCAGCAGCCCCAGGACACTCTCTGGGGCCAACGTCCTGACTTTC
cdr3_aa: CASSPRTLSGANVLTF

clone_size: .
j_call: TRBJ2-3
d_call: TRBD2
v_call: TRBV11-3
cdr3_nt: TGTGCCAGCAGCTTACAGCGGGGGGCCTCCACAGATACGCAGTATTTT
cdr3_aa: CASSLQRGASTDTQYF

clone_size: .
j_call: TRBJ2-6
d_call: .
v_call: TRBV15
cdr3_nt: TGTGCCACCAGCAGAGATAGATGGGTGAGGTCTGGGGCCAACGTCCTGACTTTC
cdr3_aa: CATSRDRWVRSGANVLTF

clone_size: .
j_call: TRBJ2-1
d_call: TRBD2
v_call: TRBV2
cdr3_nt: TGTGCCAGCAGTGAGCTCGATAGCGGGGGGTTCTATGAGCAGTTCTTC
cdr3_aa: CASSELDSGGFYEQFF

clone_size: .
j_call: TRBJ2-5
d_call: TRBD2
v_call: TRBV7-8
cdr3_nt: TGTGCCAGCAGCCACCGACTAGCTATGAAGACCCAGTACTTC
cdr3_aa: CASSHRLAMKTQYF